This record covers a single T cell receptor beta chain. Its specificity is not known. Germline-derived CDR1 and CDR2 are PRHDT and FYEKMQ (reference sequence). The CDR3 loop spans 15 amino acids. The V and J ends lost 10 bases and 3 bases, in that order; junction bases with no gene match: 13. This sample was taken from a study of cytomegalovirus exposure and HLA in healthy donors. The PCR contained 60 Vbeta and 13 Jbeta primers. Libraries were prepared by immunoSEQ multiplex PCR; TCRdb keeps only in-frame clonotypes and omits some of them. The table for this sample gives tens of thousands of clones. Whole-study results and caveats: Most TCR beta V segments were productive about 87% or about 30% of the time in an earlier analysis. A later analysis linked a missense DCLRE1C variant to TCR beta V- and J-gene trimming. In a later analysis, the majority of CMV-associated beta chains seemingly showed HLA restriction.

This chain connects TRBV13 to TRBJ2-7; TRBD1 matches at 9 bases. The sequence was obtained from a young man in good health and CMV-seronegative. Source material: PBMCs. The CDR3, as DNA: TGTGCCACCGGTATAGGACAGGGGTTTTTCTACGAGCAGTACTTC. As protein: CATGIGQGFFYEQYF.